The 32 T cell receptor beta chains below all came from one sample that was sequenced in a study of T-cell memory formation after mild COVID-19. A single record per CDR3 protein comes from TCRdb applying MiXCR to the 5' RACE reads. The table lists hundreds of thousands of distinct CDR3 sequences, around 15% of them singletons. The sample was PBMCs or a T cell subset sorted from them (not recorded which). These receptor sequences come from a young man who had mild COVID-19 (a few samples of this study predate the infection). Cell type and time point are not known.

The chain combines TRBV10-3 with TRBJ1-1; 7 nucleotides line up with TRBD1. J gave up 3 bases and V 0 bases, and 7 bases lay outside the gene matches. CDR3 length: 16 residues. Germline V gene sequence: CDR1 ENHRY, CDR2 SYGVKD. CDR3 DNA sequence: TGTGCCATCAGTGAGTCCCGACAGGGATGGGACACTGAAGCTTTCTTT. Amino acid sequence: CAISESRQGWDTEAFF.

With regard to this clonotype: It may be a read error: a sequence one base away is much more abundant. This sequence joins TRBV7-9 and TRBJ1-1; D gene uncertain. The V end lost 4 bases, the J end lost 1 base, and 4 bases lay between the germline ends. Germline V gene data show CDR1 as SEHNR and CDR2 as FQNEAQ (reference sequence). The CDR3 runs to 12 residues. CDR3 bases: TGTGCCAGCAGCTCAGAGAACACTGAAGCTTTCTTT. Encoded protein: CASSSENTEAFF.

The chain combines TRBV12-3 or TRBV12-4 with TRBJ1-2, with unresolved D. Trimming removed 5 bases at V and 3 bases at J, with 10 bases between. The CDR3 runs 13 residues. The CDR3 region is CASSPNPDYGYTF. DNA for the CDR3: TGTGCCAGCAGTCCGAACCCCGACTATGGCTACACCTTC.

This clonotype was detected ten times or more. Here the CDR3 DNA reads TGTGCCAGCAGCTCTCTCGACAGAATCCAAGAGACCCAGTACTTC. Amino acids: CASSSLDRIQETQYF. The chain is built from TRBV5-6 and TRBJ2-5; maybe TRBD1 (5 bases). V was trimmed by 3 bases and J by 1 base, leaving 13 bases between them. This CDR3 contains 15 residues. Germline V CDR1 and CDR2: SGHDT, YYEEEE.

V and J are TRBV7-2 and TRBJ1-1; no reliable D call. The germline V gene encodes CDR1 SGHTA and CDR2 FQGNSA. Deletions cut 4 bases from V and 0 bases from J, with 12 bases between. This CDR3 spans 15 amino acids. Written as DNA, the CDR3 is TGTGCCAGCAGCTCGTTCGGGAGGATGAACACTGAAGCTTTCTTT. It codes for CASSSFGRMNTEAFF.

The chain has TRBV5-5 and TRBJ2-5, with 8 bases aligning to TRBD1. Unmatched junction bases numbered 1, after V lost 3 bases and J lost 3 bases. In germline, CDR1 is SGHKS, CDR2 YYEKEE (reference sequence). The CDR3 has 13 amino acids. The CDR3 nucleotides are TGTGCCAGCAGCTCGGACAGGGAAGAGACCCAGTACTTC. The encoded protein is CASSSDREETQYF.

A few counts support this clonotype. The chain carries TRBV7-8 and TRBJ1-3; D ambiguous. The CDR3 has 17 amino acids. Trimming stripped 5 bases from V and 0 bases from J, with 17 bases between. Germline CDR1 and CDR2: SGHVS and FQNEAQ. CDR3 nucleotides: TGTGCCAGCAGCCCAAACGGTCGGGCAATCTCTGGAAACACCATATATTTT. Protein: CASSPNGRAISGNTIYF.

The chain is built from TRBV5-1 and TRBJ2-3, with D perhaps matching TRBD1 or TRBD2 (5 bases each). V was clipped by 2 bases and J by 1 base, with 11 bases between them. The CDR3 runs to 15 residues. CDR1 and CDR2 from the germline V gene are SGHRS and YFSETQ. The CDR3 reads CASSLTRGRTDTQYF. The CDR3 DNA reads as TGCGCCAGCAGCTTAACTAGGGGTCGCACAGATACGCAGTATTTT. Combining the CDR3 with reference TRBV5-1 and TRBJ2-3 gives the whole variable domain KAGVTQTPRYLIKTRGQQVTLSCSPISGHRSVSWYQQTPGQGLQFLFEYFSETQRNKGNFPGRFSGRQFSNSRSEMNVSTLELGDSALYLCASSLTRGRTDTQYFGPGTRLTVL.

This clonotype was seen many times. V is TRBV27 and J is TRBJ2-1; no clear D gene. This CDR3 spans 13 amino acids. Germline CDR1 and CDR2: MNHEY and SMNVEV (reference sequence). V lost 1 base, J lost 0 bases, and 1 base lay in between. DNA for the CDR3: TGTGCCAGCAGTTTATTCTCCTACAATGAGCAGTTCTTC. This translates into CASSLFSYNEQFF.

J is TRBJ2-5 and V is TRBV5-1; D remains unclear. Germline loops: CDR1 SGHRS, CDR2 YFSETQ. CDR3 size: 14 residues. Deletions cut 4 bases from V and 3 bases from J, with 13 bases between. The CDR3 region is CASSPFIGEETQYF. CDR3 nucleotide sequence: TGCGCCAGCAGCCCATTCATTGGAGAAGAGACCCAGTACTTC.

In its sample, this clonotype was seen a few times. The chain couples TRBV5-1 to TRBJ2-1; 10 bases map to TRBD2. Germline V gene data show CDR1 as SGHRS and CDR2 as YFSETQ. The CDR3 is 15 residues long. With 0 bases clipped from V and 11 bases from J, the junction kept 8 bases outside the gene matches. CDR3 sequence (DNA): TGCGCCAGCAGCTTGGGGCTAGCGGGGGTGATTCAGCAGTTCTTC. It specifies CASSLGLAGVIQQFF.

The chain has TRBV6-6 and TRBJ2-5; no clear D. Germline assignment: CDR1 MNHNY and CDR2 SVGAGI (reference sequence). This CDR3 comprises 12 residues. V lost 2 bases to trimming and J lost 4 bases, with 5 bases between them. CDR3 nucleotide sequence: TGTGCCAGCAGTTACCATTCAGAGACCCAGTACTTC. Its translation: CASSYHSETQYF.

V gene TRBV20-1 combines with J gene TRBJ2-7; tentatively, D is TRBD1 (6 bases). CDR3 length: 13 amino acids. The V gene's germline CDR1 is DFQATT and CDR2 SNEGSKA (reference sequence). V lost 3 bases to trimming and J lost 4 bases, with 13 bases between them. The CDR3 DNA sequence: TGCAGTGCTAGGTGGGGGCCGAAGTACGAGCAGTACGTC. Its protein product is CSARWGPKYEQYV.

The chain uses TRBV7-9 and TRBJ2-7, with a possible D match to TRBD1 (5 bases). Germline V gene data show CDR1 as SEHNR and CDR2 as FQNEAQ (reference sequence). V lost 8 bases and J lost 1, with 15 bases in between. The CDR3 contains 14 residues. The chain's CDR3 is CASLGQGKSYEQYV. The CDR3 DNA follows: TGTGCCAGCCTCGGGCAGGGTAAATCCTACGAGCAGTACGTC.

The chain joins TRBV4-1 to TRBJ1-1, with D perhaps matching TRBD1 (5 bases). The V gene's germline CDR1 is MGHRA and CDR2 YSYEKL. V dropped 4 bases and J dropped 3 bases, with 21 bases sitting between them. The CDR3 is 17 residues long. DNA of the CDR3: TGCGCCAGCAGCCCCAGGCCCCCGGGGCGCGATGACACTGAAGCTTTCTTT. Translated, it gives CASSPRPPGRDDTEAFF.

This clonotype was seen many times. The chain couples TRBV4-1 to TRBJ1-4; no clear D. The CDR3 totals 13 residues. Trimming took off 1 base at V and 5 bases at J, with 5 bases between the two ends. Looked up from germline, CDR1 is MGHRA and CDR2 is YSYEKL. CDR3 in amino acids: CASSQGQNEKLFF. DNA for the CDR3: TGCGCCAGCAGCCAAGGACAAAATGAAAAACTGTTTTTT.

This clonotype appeared many times. The chain couples TRBV7-2 to TRBJ2-7; 11 nucleotides line up with TRBD2. The CDR3 loop spans 14 amino acids. J gave up 4 bases and V 2 bases, and 1 base lay outside the gene matches. Per germline, CDR1 SGHTA and CDR2 FQGNSA. CDR3 residues: CASSLTSGGYEQYF. CDR3 nucleotide sequence: TGTGCCAGCAGCTTAACTAGCGGGGGTTACGAGCAGTACTTC. Variable domain in full (rest from reference TRBV7-2 and TRBJ2-7): GAGVSQSPSNKVTEKGKDVELRCDPISGHTALYWYRQSLGQGLEFLIYFQGNSAPDKSGLPSDRFSAERTGGSVSTLTIQRTQQEDSAVYLCASSLTSGGYEQYFGPGTRLTVT.

There are a few counts of this clonotype. The rearrangement uses TRBV7-9 and TRBJ2-2; 7 bases are a match to TRBD1. V shed 6 bases and J 4 bases; nucleotides not matched to a gene: 8. The V gene's germline CDR1 is SEHNR and CDR2 FQNEAQ (reference sequence). The CDR3 has 15 amino acids. CDR3 nucleotide sequence: TGTGCCAGCAGTCGACAGGGATATGGCACCGGGGAGCTGTTTTTT. This gives the protein CASSRQGYGTGELFF.

This clonotype showed up just a few times. The chain links TRBV11-2 to TRBJ2-7; D call uncertain. Trimming cost V 1 base and J 1 base, with 11 bases left between them. Germline values: CDR1 SGHAT, CDR2 FQNNGV. The CDR3 runs to 15 residues. Here the CDR3 DNA reads TGTGCCAGCAGCTTAGCCGCGACCCCGTCCTACGAGCAGTACGTC. Translating it yields CASSLAATPSYEQYV.

The chain couples TRBV12-3 or TRBV12-4 to TRBJ2-2; 14 bases match TRBD2. The CDR3 sequence is 17 residues long. V shed 6 bases and J 2 bases; nucleotides not matched to a gene: 5. CDR3 sequence: CASSFGTSGGNTGELFF. CDR3 nucleotides: TGTGCCAGCAGCTTTGGGACTAGCGGGGGAAACACCGGGGAGCTGTTTTTT.

This chain joins TRBV4-3 and TRBJ1-1, with 8 bases fitting TRBD1. The V and J ends lost 1 base and 1 base, in that order; junction bases with no gene match: 2. Germline loops: CDR1 LGHNA, CDR2 YSLEER. The CDR3 has 15 residues. The CDR3 region is CASSQGQGRNTEAFF. The CDR3 DNA is TGCGCCAGCAGCCAAGGACAGGGGCGGAACACTGAAGCTTTCTTT.

In this sample, this clonotype turned up once. The rearrangement links TRBV7-8 to TRBJ2-5, with no clear D. Trimming removed 3 bases from V and 5 bases from J, with 7 bases in between. CDR3 length: 12 residues. Germline values: CDR1 SGHVS, CDR2 FQNEAQ. CDR3 in amino acids: CASSFSAETQYF. The CDR3, as DNA: TGTGCCAGCAGCTTTTCCGCTGAGACCCAGTACTTC.

The CDR3 DNA reads TGCGCCAGCAGCTCGACCCTTACCGCGGGCAAAAACATTCAGTACTTC. Translation: CASSSTLTAGKNIQYF. The V gene is TRBV5-1, the J gene TRBJ2-4; tentatively, D is TRBD2 (5 bases). This CDR3 has 16 amino acids. Trimming took off 3 bases at V and 3 bases at J, with 16 bases between the two ends. CDR1 and CDR2 from the germline V gene are SGHRS and YFSETQ.

About this clonotype itself: A read error may account for a junction end that differs from germline. CDR3 sequence reads: CATSAVGGPGETKYF. The DNA of the CDR3 is TGTGCCACCAGTGCCGTAGGGGGCCCAGGGGAGACCAAGTACTTC. V usage is TRBV24-1 and J usage is TRBJ2-5; TRBD1 matches at 7 bases. The CDR3 contains 15 residues. Germline-derived CDR1 and CDR2 are KGHDR and SFDVKD.

This clonotype was counted many times. The V and J genes are TRBV3-1 and TRBJ2-7; D might be TRBD2 (7 bases). Germline V CDR1 and CDR2: LGHDT, YNNKEL (reference sequence). The ends were cut back, 4 bases at V and 3 bases at J, with 22 bases in the middle. This CDR3 comprises 17 residues. CDR3 sequence (DNA): TGTGCCAGCAGCCCCGAGATCGGAAAGGGGGGGTACTACGAGCAGTACTTC. The encoded protein is CASSPEIGKGGYYEQYF.

This clonotype was detected only a few times. This sequence joins TRBV6-1 and TRBJ2-1; D is ambiguous. V lost 3 bases to trimming and J lost 5 bases, with 11 bases between them. Germline CDR1 MNHNS, CDR2 SASEGT. The CDR3 contains 14 residues. For the CDR3, the DNA is TGTGCCAGCAGTGAGACGGTTCTGAACAATGAGCAGTTCTTC. As protein: CASSETVLNNEQFF.

This clonotype was seen many times. This chain's CDR3 is CASSSRRATDTQYF. The CDR3 bases are TGCGCCAGCAGCTCCCGGAGAGCCACAGATACGCAGTATTTT. The chain uses TRBV5-1 and TRBJ2-3, with D unresolved. CDR1 and CDR2 from the germline V gene are SGHRS and YFSETQ. V lost 3 bases to trimming and J lost 2 bases, with 10 bases between them. There are 14 residues in the CDR3. The complete variable domain, with remaining parts taken from reference TRBV5-1 and TRBJ2-3, reads KAGVTQTPRYLIKTRGQQVTLSCSPISGHRSVSWYQQTPGQGLQFLFEYFSETQRNKGNFPGRFSGRQFSNSRSEMNVSTLELGDSALYLCASSSRRATDTQYFGPGTRLTVL.

This clonotype was seen only a few times. The V call is TRBV4-3, the J call TRBJ2-7; D uncertain. The CDR3 loop spans 14 amino acids. The V gene's germline CDR1 is LGHNA and CDR2 YSLEER. V lost 0 bases and J 6 bases, leaving 12 bases between the germline ends. CDR3 residues: CASSQDHFSPEQYF. CDR3 nucleotides: TGCGCCAGCAGCCAAGATCACTTCTCTCCCGAGCAGTACTTC.

In this sample, this clonotype turned up many times. The V call is TRBV28, the J call TRBJ2-1; the D gene is possibly TRBD1 (7 bases). Per germline, CDR1 MDHEN and CDR2 SYDVKM. Trimming pared 5 bases from V and 2 bases from J, leaving 13 bases between. The CDR3 runs 15 residues. CDR3 loop: CASSGRGTAYNEQFF. CDR3 nucleotides: TGTGCCAGCAGTGGACGCGGGACAGCCTACAATGAGCAGTTCTTC.

This clonotype has more than one count but fewer than ten. This sequence joins TRBV28 and TRBJ1-1, with 7 bases fitting TRBD1. In germline, CDR1 is MDHEN, CDR2 SYDVKM. The CDR3 is made up of 12 amino acids. The junction had 10 bases not matched to a gene; V was cut back by 11 bases and J by 7 bases. The CDR3 DNA follows: TGTGCCTCCACGGGGACAGCCAGTGAAGCTTTCTTT. Translated: CASTGTASEAFF.

The CDR3 nucleotides read TGTGCCAGCAGTTTGTTCAACAAGGCCCACGAGCAGTACTTC. Amino acid sequence: CASSLFNKAHEQYF. The rearrangement joins TRBV27 to TRBJ2-7; no firm D call. The germline gives CDR1 MNHEY, CDR2 SMNVEV (reference sequence). The CDR3 length is 14 residues. V gave up 3 bases and J gave up 5 bases, with 14 bases separating them.

This clonotype was picked up many times. The chain uses TRBV5-1 and TRBJ2-3; D gene uncertain. V dropped 0 bases and J dropped 0 bases, with 5 bases sitting between them. The length of the CDR3 is 14 residues. Germline CDR1 and CDR2: SGHRS and YFSETQ. CDR3 sequence reads: CASSLETSTDTQYF. The DNA for the CDR3 is TGCGCCAGCAGCTTGGAGACCAGCACAGATACGCAGTATTTT.